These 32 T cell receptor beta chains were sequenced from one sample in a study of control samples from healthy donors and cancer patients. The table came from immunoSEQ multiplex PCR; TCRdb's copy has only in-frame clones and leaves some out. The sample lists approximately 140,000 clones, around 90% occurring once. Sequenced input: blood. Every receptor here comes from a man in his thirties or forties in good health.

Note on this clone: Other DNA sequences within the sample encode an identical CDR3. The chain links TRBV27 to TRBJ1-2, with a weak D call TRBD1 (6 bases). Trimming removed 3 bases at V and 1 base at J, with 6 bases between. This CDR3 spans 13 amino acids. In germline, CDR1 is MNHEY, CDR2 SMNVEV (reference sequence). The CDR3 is CASSFRGNYGYTF. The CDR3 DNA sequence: TGTGCCAGCAGTTTCAGGGGTAACTATGGCTACACCTTC.

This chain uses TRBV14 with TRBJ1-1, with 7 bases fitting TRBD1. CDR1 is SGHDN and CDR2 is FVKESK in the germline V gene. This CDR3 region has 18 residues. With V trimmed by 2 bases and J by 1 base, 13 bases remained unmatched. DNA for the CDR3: TGTGCCAGCAGCCAAATCGCCTGGCGGGGACAGAGGAACACTGAAGCTTTCTTT. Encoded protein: CASSQIAWRGQRNTEAFF.

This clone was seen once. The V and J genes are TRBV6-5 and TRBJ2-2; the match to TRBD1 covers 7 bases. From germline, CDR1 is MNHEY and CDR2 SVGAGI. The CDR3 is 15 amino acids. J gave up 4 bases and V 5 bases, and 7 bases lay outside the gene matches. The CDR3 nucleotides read TGTGCCAGCAGTCGTGACAGGGCCCCCACCGGGGAGCTGTTTTTT. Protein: CASSRDRAPTGELFF.

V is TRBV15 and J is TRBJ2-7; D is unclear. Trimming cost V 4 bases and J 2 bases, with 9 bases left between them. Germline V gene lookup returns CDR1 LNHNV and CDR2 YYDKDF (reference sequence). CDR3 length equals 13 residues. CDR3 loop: CATSIEPTYEQYF. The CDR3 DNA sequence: TGTGCCACCAGCATAGAGCCAACCTACGAGCAGTACTTC.

CDR3 sequence reads: CASSTTSGNTGELFF. The CDR3 coding sequence is TGTGCCAGCAGTACGACTAGCGGGAACACCGGGGAGCTGTTTTTT. This sequence joins TRBV2 and TRBJ2-2; 9 bases map to TRBD2. CDR1 and CDR2 (germline): SNHLY, FYNNEI. CDR3 length equals 15 residues. The V segment lost 5 bases and the J segment 1 base; nucleotides outside the gene matches: 2.

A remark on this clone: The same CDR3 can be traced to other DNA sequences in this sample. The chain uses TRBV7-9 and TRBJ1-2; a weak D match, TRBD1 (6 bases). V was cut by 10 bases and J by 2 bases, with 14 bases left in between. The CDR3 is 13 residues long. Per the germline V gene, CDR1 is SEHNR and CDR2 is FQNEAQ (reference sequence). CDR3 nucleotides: TGTGCCATCTACAGGGAGGCGAACTATGGCTACACCTTC. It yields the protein CAIYREANYGYTF.

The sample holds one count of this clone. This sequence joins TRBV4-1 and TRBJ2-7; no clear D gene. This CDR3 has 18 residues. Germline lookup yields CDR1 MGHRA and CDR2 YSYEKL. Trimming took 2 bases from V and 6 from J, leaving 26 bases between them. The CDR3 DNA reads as TGCGCCAGCAGCCAATGGGCTCTTGGTCTCTCCGCCGTTGTCGAGCAGTACTTC. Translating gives CASSQWALGLSAVVEQYF.

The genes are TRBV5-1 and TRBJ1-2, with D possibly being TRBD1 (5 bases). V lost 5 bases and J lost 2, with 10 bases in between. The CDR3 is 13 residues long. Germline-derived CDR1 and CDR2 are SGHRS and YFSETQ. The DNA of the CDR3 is TGCGCCAGCAGGGCCCGGGACAACTATGGCTACACCTTC. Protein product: CASRARDNYGYTF.

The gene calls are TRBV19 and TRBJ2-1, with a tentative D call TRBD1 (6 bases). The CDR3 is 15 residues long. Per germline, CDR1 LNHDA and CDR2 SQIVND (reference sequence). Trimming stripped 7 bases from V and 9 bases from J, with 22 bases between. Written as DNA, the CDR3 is TGTGCCAGTACCACCCGGGGAACAGGGTGGAGTGAGCAGTTCTTC. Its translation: CASTTRGTGWSEQFF. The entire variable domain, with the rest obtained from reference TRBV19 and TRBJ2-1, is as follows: DGGITQSPKYLFRKEGQNVTLSCEQNLNHDAMYWYRQDPGQGLRLIYYSQIVNDFQKGDIAEGYSVSREKKESFPLTVTSAQKNPTAFYLCASTTRGTGWSEQFFGPGTRLTVL.

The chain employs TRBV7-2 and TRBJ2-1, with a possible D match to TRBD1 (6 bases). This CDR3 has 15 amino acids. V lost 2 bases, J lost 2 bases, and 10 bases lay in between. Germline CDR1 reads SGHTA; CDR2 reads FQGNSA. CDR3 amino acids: CASSLMGTTYNEQFF. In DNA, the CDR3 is TGTGCCAGCAGCTTAATGGGGACAACCTACAATGAGCAGTTCTTC.

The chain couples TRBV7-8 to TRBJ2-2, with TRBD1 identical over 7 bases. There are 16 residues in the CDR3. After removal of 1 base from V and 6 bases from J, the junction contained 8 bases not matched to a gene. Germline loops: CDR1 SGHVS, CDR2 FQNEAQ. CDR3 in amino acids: CASSLVTGEYPGELFF. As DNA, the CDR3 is TGTGCCAGCAGCTTAGTCACAGGGGAATATCCCGGGGAGCTGTTTTTT.

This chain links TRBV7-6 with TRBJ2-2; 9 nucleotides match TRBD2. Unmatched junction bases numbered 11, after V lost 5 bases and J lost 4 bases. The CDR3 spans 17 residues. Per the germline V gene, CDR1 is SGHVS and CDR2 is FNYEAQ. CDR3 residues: CASSTTIAGVGTGELFF. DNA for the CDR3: TGTGCCAGCAGCACTACGATAGCGGGAGTTGGCACCGGGGAGCTGTTTTTT. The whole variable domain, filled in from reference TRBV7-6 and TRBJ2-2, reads GAGVSQSPRYKVTKRGQDVALRCDPISGHVSLYWYRQALGQGPEFLTYFNYEAQQDKSGLPNDRFSAERPEGSISTLTIQRTEQRDSAMYRCASSTTIAGVGTGELFFGEGSRLTVL.

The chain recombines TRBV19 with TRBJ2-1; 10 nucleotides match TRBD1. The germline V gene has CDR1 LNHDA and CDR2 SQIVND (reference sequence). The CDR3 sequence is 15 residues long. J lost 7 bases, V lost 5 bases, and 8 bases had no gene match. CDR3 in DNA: TGTGCCAGTAGTTCTCCCGGGACAGGGGAAAATGAGCAGTTCTTC. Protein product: CASSSPGTGENEQFF.

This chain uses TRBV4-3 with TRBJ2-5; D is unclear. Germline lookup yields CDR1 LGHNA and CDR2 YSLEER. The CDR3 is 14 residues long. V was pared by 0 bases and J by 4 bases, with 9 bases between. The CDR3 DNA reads TGCGCCAGCAGCCAAGATGGTCGAGGAGAGACCCAGTACTTC. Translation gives CASSQDGRGETQYF.

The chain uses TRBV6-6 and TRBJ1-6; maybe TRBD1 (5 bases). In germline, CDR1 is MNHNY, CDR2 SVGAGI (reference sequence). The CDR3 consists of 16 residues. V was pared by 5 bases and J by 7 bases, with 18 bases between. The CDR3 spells CASSLPGVSENSPLHF. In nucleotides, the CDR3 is TGTGCCAGCAGTCTCCCGGGGGTCTCAGAGAATTCACCCCTCCACTTT.

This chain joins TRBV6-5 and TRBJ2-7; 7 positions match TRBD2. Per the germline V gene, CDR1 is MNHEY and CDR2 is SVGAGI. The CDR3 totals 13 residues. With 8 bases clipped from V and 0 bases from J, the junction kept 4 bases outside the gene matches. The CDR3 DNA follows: TGTGCCAGCGATACTAGCGACTCCTACGAGCAGTACTTC. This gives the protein CASDTSDSYEQYF.

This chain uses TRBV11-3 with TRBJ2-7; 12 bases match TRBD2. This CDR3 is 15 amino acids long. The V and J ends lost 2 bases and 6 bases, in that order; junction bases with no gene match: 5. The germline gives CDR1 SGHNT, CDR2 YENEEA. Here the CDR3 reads CASSLLAGGPSEQYF. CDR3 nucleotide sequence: TGTGCCAGCAGCTTACTAGCGGGAGGGCCGTCCGAGCAGTACTTC. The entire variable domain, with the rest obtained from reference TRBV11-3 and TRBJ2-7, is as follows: EAGVVQSPRYKIIEKKQPVAFWCNPISGHNTLYWYLQNLGQGPELLIRYENEEAVDDSQLPKDRFSAERLKGVDSTLKIQPAELGDSAVYLCASSLLAGGPSEQYFGPGTRLTVT.

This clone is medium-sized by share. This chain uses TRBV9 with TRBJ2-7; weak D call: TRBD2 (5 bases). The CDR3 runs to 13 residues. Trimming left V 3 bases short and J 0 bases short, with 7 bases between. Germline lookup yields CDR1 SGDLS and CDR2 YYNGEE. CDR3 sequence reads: CASSGLSSYEQYF. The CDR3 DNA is TGTGCCAGCAGCGGACTATCCTCCTACGAGCAGTACTTC.

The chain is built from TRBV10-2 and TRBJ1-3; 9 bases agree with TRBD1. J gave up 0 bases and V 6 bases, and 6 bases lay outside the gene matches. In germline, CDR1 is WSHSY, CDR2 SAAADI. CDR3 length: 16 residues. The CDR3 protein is CASRPGQGHSGNTIYF. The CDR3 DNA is TGCGCCAGCAGGCCGGGACAGGGACACTCTGGAAACACCATATATTTT.

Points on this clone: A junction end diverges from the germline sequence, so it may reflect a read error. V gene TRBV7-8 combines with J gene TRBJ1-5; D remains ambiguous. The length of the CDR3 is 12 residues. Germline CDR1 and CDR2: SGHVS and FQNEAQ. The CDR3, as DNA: TGTGCCAGCAGCTTAGCAGAATCCTCCCCCATATTT. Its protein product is CASSLAESSPIF.

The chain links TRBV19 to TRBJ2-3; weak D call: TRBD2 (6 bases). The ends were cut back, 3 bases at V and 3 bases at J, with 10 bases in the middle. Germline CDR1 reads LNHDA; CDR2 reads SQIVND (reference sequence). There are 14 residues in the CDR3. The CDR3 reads CASSMGGWTDTQYF. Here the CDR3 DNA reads TGTGCCAGTAGTATGGGGGGTTGGACAGATACGCAGTATTTT.

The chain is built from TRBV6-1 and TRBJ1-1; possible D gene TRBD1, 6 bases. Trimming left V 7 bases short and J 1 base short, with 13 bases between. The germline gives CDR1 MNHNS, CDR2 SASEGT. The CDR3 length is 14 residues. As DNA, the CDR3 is TGTGCCAGCACCGAACAGGGTGCGAACACTGAAGCTTTCTTT. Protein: CASTEQGANTEAFF.

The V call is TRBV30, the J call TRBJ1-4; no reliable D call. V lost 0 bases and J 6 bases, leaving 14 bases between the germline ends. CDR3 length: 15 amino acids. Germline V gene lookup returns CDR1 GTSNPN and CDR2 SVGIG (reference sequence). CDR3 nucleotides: TGTGCCTGGAGTGTGTCCACGAGTTTGGATGAAAAACTGTTTTTT. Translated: CAWSVSTSLDEKLFF.

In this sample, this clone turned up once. The DNA for the CDR3 is TGTGCCTGCTCAGGGGGCGCGGATCAGCCCCAGCATTTT. Its protein is CACSGGADQPQHF. The chain employs TRBV30 and TRBJ1-5, with 8 bases matching TRBD1. CDR1 and CDR2 from the germline V gene are GTSNPN and SVGIG (reference sequence). V was pared by 6 bases and J by 5 bases, with 6 bases of the junction left unmatched. The CDR3 covers 13 residues.

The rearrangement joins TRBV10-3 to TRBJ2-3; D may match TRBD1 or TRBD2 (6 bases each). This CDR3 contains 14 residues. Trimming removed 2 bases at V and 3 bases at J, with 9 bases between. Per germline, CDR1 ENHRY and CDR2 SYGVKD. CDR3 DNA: TGTGCCATCAGTGAGGGGGGGCCTACAGATACGCAGTATTTT. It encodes CAISEGGPTDTQYF.

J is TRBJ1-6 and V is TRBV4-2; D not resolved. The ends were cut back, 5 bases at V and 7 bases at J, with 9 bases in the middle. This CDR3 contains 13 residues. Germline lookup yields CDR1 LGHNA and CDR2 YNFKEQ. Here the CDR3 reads CASSDLRNSPLHF. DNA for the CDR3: TGTGCCAGCAGCGATTTGCGGAATTCACCCCTCCACTTT.

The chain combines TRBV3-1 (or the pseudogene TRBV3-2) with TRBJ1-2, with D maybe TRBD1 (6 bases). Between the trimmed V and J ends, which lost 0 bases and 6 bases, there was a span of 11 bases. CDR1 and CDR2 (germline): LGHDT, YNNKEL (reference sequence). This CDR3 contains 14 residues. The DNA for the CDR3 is TGTGCCAGCAGCCAAGAAACCGGGGGCGATGGCTACACCTTC. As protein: CASSQETGGDGYTF.

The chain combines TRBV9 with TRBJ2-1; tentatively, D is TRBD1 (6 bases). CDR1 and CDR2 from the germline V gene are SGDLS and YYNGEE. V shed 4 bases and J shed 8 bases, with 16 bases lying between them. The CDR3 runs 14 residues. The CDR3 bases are TGTGCCAGCAGCACAGGGTCTAAGGCCTATGAGCAGTTCTTC. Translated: CASSTGSKAYEQFF.

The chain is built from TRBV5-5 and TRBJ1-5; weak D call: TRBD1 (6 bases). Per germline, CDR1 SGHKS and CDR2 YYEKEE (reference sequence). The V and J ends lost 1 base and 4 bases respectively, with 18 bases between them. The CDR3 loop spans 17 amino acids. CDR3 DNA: TGTGCCAGCAGCTTGTTAGTGGGGGGCCTCCTTAATCAGCCCCAGCATTTT. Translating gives CASSLLVGGLLNQPQHF.

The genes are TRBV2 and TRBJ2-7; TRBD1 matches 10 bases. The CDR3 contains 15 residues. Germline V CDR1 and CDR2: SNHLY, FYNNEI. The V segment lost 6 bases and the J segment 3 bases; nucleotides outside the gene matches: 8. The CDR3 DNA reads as TGTGCCAGCAGGGACCGGGACAGGGGTTACTACGAGCAGTACTTC. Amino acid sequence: CASRDRDRGYYEQYF.

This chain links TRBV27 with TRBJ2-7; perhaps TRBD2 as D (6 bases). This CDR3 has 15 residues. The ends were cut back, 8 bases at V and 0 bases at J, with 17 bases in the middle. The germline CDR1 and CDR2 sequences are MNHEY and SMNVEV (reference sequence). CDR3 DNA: TGTGCCAGCCACTCCGGGACTTCCTTCTCCTACGAGCAGTACTTC. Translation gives CASHSGTSFSYEQYF.

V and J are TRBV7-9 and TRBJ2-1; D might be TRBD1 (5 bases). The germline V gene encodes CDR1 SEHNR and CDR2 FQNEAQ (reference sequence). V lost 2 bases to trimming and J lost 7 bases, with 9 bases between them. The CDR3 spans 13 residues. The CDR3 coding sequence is TGTGCCAGCAGCTTAATGCAGGGAAATGAGCAGTTCTTC. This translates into CASSLMQGNEQFF.